This is a list of T cell receptor beta chains from one sample in a study of shared clonotypes between healthy human individuals. This table comes from immunoSEQ multiplex PCR, and its TCRdb copy is limited to in-frame clones, with some not included. Among some 470,000 clones listed, over 60% were seen once. The sample taken for sequencing was PBMCs. These receptors were obtained from a woman between 40 and 50 years old in good health. Some clones in this sample may be carry-over from other donors' samples. The CDR3 runs from the conserved cysteine through the conserved F or W. The order of the fields is V gene, J gene, D gene, clone size, CDR3 protein, CDR3 DNA. The D gene is left open where the match is weak. Some rows mark clone size as missing; the rest say once, few, many or name a class of expanded clone.

>TRBV2|TRBJ1-1|.|few
CASSVEVGNTEAFF
TGTGCCAGCAGTGTGGAAGTGGGAAACACTGAAGCTTTCTTT
>TRBV5-1|TRBJ2-5|.|.
CASSPGAGPETQYF
TGCGCCAGCAGCCCAGGCGCGGGACCAGAGACCCAGTACTTC
>TRBV28|TRBJ2-1|TRBD1|.
CASRTAGTGSNEQFF
TGTGCCAGCAGGACAGCCGGGACAGGGAGCAATGAGCAGTTCTTC
>TRBV5-1|TRBJ2-3|.|.
CASSLTGSTDTQYF
TGCGCCAGCAGCTTGACAGGGAGTACAGATACGCAGTATTTT
>TRBV5-5|TRBJ1-2|TRBD1|.
CASSLAGGDYGYTF
TGTGCCAGCAGCTTGGCAGGGGGCGACTATGGCTACACCTTC
>TRBV5-1|TRBJ2-5|.|.
CASSLGTRRQETQYF
TGCGCCAGCAGCTTGGGGACCAGGCGGCAAGAGACCCAGTACTTC
>TRBV18|TRBJ2-7|.|.
CASSPGQLYEQYF
TGTGCCAGCTCCCCTGGACAGTTATACGAGCAGTACTTC
>TRBV6-1|TRBJ1-5|.|.
CASSESGGLQPQHF
TGTGCCAGCAGTGAATCGGGGGGTTTGCAGCCCCAGCATTTT
>TRBV7-3|TRBJ2-1|.|.
CASSLVASRYNEQFF
TGTGCCAGCAGCTTAGTGGCTAGTCGCTACAATGAGCAGTTCTTC
>TRBV6-5|TRBJ2-7|.|.
CASRPPGVPYEQYF
TGTGCCAGCAGGCCCCCCGGGGTACCCTACGAGCAGTACTTC
>TRBV30|TRBJ1-1|.|.
CAWSYRANTEAFF
TGTGCCTGGAGTTACAGAGCTAACACTGAAGCTTTCTTT
>TRBV4-3|TRBJ2-3|TRBD2|.
CASSQDRGGTDTQYF
TGCGCCAGCAGCCAAGATCGGGGGGGCACAGATACGCAGTATTTT
>TRBV5-1|TRBJ2-3|.|.
CASSLSDGGDTQYF
TGCGCCAGCAGCTTGTCAGATGGTGGGGATACGCAGTATTTT
>TRBV6-1|TRBJ2-3|.|.
CASSELGTDTQYF
TGTGCCAGTAGTGAGTTGGGCACAGATACGCAGTATTTT
>TRBV27|TRBJ2-1|.|.
CASSLYRGNEQFF
TGTGCCAGTAGTTTATATCGGGGGAATGAGCAGTTCTTC
>TRBV19|TRBJ1-3|.|.
CASSSRTGIAGNTIYF
TGTGCCAGTAGTAGCCGGACGGGAATTGCTGGAAACACCATATATTTT
>TRBV6-9|TRBJ2-1|TRBD2|.
CASSYGTSGYNEQFF
TGTGCCAGCAGTTATGGGACTAGCGGTTACAATGAGCAGTTCTTC
>TRBV6-1|TRBJ2-7|.|.
CASSDVAGRSYEQYF
TGTGCCAGCAGTGATGTGGCAGGGAGATCCTACGAGCAGTACTTC
>TRBV13|TRBJ2-2|.|.
CASSAYRVPGELFF
TGTGCCAGCAGCGCGTACAGGGTCCCCGGGGAGCTGTTTTTT
>TRBV19|TRBJ1-2|TRBD1|.
CASSPEGQGYYGYTF
TGTGCCAGTAGTCCAGAGGGACAGGGTTACTATGGCTACACCTTC
>TRBV30|TRBJ2-7|.|once
CAWSFGVGRYEQYF
TGTGCCTGGAGTTTCGGGGTGGGCCGGTACGAGCAGTACTTC
>TRBV15|TRBJ1-5|.|.
CATSRGGNQPQHF
TGTGCCACCAGTAGGGGGGGGAATCAGCCCCAGCATTTT
>TRBV28|TRBJ1-2|.|.
CASSFNYGYTF
TGTGCCAGCAGTTTTAACTATGGCTACACCTTC
>TRBV5-4|TRBJ1-6|.|.
CASSLGGRQNNSPLHF
TGTGCCAGCAGCTTGGGGGGTCGTCAGAATAATTCACCCCTCCACTTT
>TRBV7-9|TRBJ2-2|.|.
CASSLAVLVAGELFF
TGTGCCAGCAGCTTAGCTGTACTAGTGGCCGGGGAGCTGTTTTTT
>TRBV11-2|TRBJ2-1|TRBD2|.
CASSLAPLSGSYNEQFF
TGTGCCAGCAGCTTAGCCCCCTTGAGCGGGAGTTACAATGAGCAGTTCTTC
>TRBV18|TRBJ2-3|TRBD2|.
CASSRANSGRASGDTQYF
TGTGCCAGCTCACGAGCGAATAGCGGGAGGGCCAGTGGAGATACGCAGTATTTT
>TRBV28|TRBJ1-1|TRBD1|few
CASSLGGRGRTKDTEAFF
TGTGCCAGCAGTTTAGGCGGCAGGGGGCGCACCAAGGACACTGAAGCTTTCTTT
>TRBV11-3|TRBJ1-2|TRBD1|few
CASSFHRGYGYTF
TGTGCCAGCAGCTTCCACAGGGGTTATGGCTACACCTTC
>TRBV18|TRBJ1-5|.|few
CASSPPSQSNQPQHF
TGTGCCAGCTCACCACCCTCACAGTCTAATCAGCCCCAGCATTTT
>TRBV4-3|TRBJ2-7|.|medium-sized
CASSQGLSGLRAEQYF
TGCGCCAGCAGCCAGGGATTATCGGGACTCCGGGCCGAGCAGTACTTC
>TRBV7-2|TRBJ2-5|.|.
CASSLQSGAQETQYF
TGTGCCAGCAGCTTACAGAGCGGAGCCCAAGAGACCCAGTACTTC
>TRBV7-2|TRBJ2-5|TRBD2|.
CASSWGLAGGVETQYF
TGTGCCAGCAGCTGGGGACTAGCGGGAGGTGTGGAGACCCAGTACTTC
>TRBV5-1|TRBJ2-5|TRBD2|.
CATSSGSSKETQYF
TGCGCCACCTCAAGCGGGAGCTCGAAAGAGACCCAGTACTTC
>TRBV9|TRBJ2-1|.|.
CASSLFRASYNEQFF
TGTGCCAGCAGCCTCTTCAGGGCGTCCTACAATGAGCAGTTCTTC
>TRBV2|TRBJ1-1|.|.
CASATGSGDTEAFF
TGTGCCAGCGCTACAGGGTCGGGGGACACTGAAGCTTTCTTT
>TRBV9|TRBJ2-4|.|few
CASSSIRDGAAVQYF
TGTGCCAGCAGCTCTATCAGGGACGGGGCGGCGGTTCAGTACTTC
>TRBV5-1|TRBJ1-2|TRBD1|.
CASRFLTGGSGYTF
TGCGCCAGCAGATTCCTAACAGGGGGCTCCGGCTACACCTTC
>TRBV7-2|TRBJ2-7|TRBD2|.
CASSITGLAGYEQYF
TGTGCCAGCAGCATTACGGGACTAGCGGGTTACGAGCAGTACTTC
>TRBV7-9|TRBJ2-1|.|.
CASSQLNGDNEQFF
TGTGCCAGCAGTCAGCTAAACGGTGACAATGAGCAGTTCTTC
>TRBV7-9|TRBJ1-4|.|.
CASSASGVGNEKLFF
TGTGCCAGCAGCGCCTCAGGGGTTGGTAATGAAAAACTGTTTTTT
>TRBV18|TRBJ1-2|.|.
CASSPSELGGVGYGYTF
TGTGCCAGCTCCCCGTCGGAGTTAGGGGGTGTTGGCTATGGCTACACCTTC
>TRBV28|TRBJ1-3|TRBD1|few
CASSETGTGNTIYF
TGTGCCAGCAGTGAGACAGGGACTGGAAACACCATATATTTT
>TRBV4-1|TRBJ2-7|TRBD2|.
CASSLREEYEQYF
TGCGCCAGCAGCCTACGGGAGGAGTACGAGCAGTACTTC